This TCR beta chain was documented in a study of blood T cell repertoires in COVID-19. The CDR3 loop spans 15 amino acids. V lost 5 bases, J lost 5 bases, and 10 bases stayed unmatched. The germline gives CDR1 SGHTA, CDR2 FQGNSA. Measured with immunoSEQ multiplex PCR; TCRdb has only the in-frame clones, and not every one. The sample holds about 300,000 clones; around 80% are singletons and the top ten take about 1.2%. This clonotype was obtained from a woman between 50 and 59 years old with acute or convalescent COVID-19. The specimen sequenced was peripheral blood. V gene TRBV7-2 combines with J gene TRBJ1-1; 8 bases fit TRBD1. In DNA, the CDR3 is TGTGCCAGCAGCCTCCAGACAGGGGTTGGTACTGAAGCTTTCTTT. Protein product: CASSLQTGVGTEAFF.